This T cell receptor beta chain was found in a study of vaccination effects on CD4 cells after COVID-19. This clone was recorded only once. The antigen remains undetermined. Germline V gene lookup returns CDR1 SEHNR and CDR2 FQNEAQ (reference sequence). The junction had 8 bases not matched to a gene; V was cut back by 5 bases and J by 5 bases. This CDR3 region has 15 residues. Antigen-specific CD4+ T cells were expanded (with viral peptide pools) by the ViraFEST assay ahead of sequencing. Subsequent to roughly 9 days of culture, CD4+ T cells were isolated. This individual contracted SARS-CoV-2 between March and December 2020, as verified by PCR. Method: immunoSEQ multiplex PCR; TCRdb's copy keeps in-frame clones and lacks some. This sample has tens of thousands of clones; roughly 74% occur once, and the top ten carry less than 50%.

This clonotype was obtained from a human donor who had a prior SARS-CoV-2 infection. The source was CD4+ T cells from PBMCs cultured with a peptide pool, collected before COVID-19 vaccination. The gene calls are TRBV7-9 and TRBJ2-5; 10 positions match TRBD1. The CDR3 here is CASSPRQGAIETQYF. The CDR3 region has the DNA TGTGCCAGCAGCCCGAGACAGGGGGCCATCGAGACCCAGTACTTC.